The 17 T cell receptor beta chains reported below all come from one sample, sequenced in a study of blood T cell repertoires in COVID-19. Method: immunoSEQ multiplex PCR; TCRdb's copy keeps in-frame clones and lacks some. The sample gives about 270,000 clones, 89% of which show up once; 2% to 2.5% is in the top ten. Sequenced sample: peripheral blood. The receptors were sampled from a man between 50 and 59 years old with acute or convalescent COVID-19.

J is TRBJ2-5 and V is TRBV3-1 (or the pseudogene TRBV3-2); 8 bases fit TRBD1. V was clipped by 4 bases and J by 4 bases; unmatched bases: 8. The germline V gene encodes CDR1 LGHDT and CDR2 YNNKEL (reference sequence). This CDR3 region has 15 residues. The CDR3 loop is CASSLTGTGGETQYF. CDR3 sequence (DNA): TGTGCCAGCAGCCTAACCGGGACAGGAGGAGAGACCCAGTACTTC.

The chain is built from TRBV25-1 and TRBJ2-7; possibly TRBD1 for D (6 bases). Trimming pared 3 bases from V and 4 bases from J, leaving 13 bases between. The CDR3 consists of 14 residues. CDR1 and CDR2 (germline): MGHDK, SYGVNS. CDR3 protein: CASSDWDTSYEQYF. The CDR3 bases are TGTGCCAGCAGTGACTGGGACACTTCTTACGAGCAGTACTTC.

The chain couples TRBV27 to TRBJ1-5, with 7 bases identical to TRBD1. This CDR3 comprises 14 residues. The V and J ends lost 5 bases and 3 bases, in that order; junction bases with no gene match: 4. CDR1 is MNHEY and CDR2 is SMNVEV in the germline V gene (reference sequence). DNA of the CDR3: TGTGCCAGCAGTCCGGGACAGAACAATCAGCCCCAGCATTTT. Translation gives CASSPGQNNQPQHF.

The V call is TRBV21-1, the J call TRBJ1-1; whether TRBD1, the table's D call, matches the DNA was not checked. TRBV21-1 is a known pseudogene. This CDR3 is 15 amino acids long. The CDR3 protein is CASSKRHRKLLEAFF. The CDR3 coding sequence is TGTGCCAGCAGCAAAAGACACCGTAAGCTTTTGGAAGCTTTCTTT.

There are a few counts of this clone. This chain joins TRBV7-8 and TRBJ1-3; tentatively, D is TRBD1 (6 bases). The V and J ends lost 4 bases and 2 bases respectively, with 9 bases between them. The CDR3 is 14 residues long. The germline V gene encodes CDR1 SGHVS and CDR2 FQNEAQ. DNA of the CDR3: TGTGCCAGCAGCTCACAGGGACCTGGAAACACCATATATTTT. Its translation is CASSSQGPGNTIYF.

The rearrangement links TRBV6-4 to TRBJ2-2; 7 bases align to TRBD1. CDR3 length: 16 residues. Germline V gives CDR1 MRHNA, CDR2 SNTAGT. V gave up 3 bases and J gave up 6 bases; unmatched junction bases: 10. The CDR3 DNA is TGTGCCAGCAGTGATCGGAGGTTCGGGACAGCCGGGGAGCTGTTTTTT. It encodes CASSDRRFGTAGELFF.

CDR3 bases: TGTGCCAGCACACGAGTTCAGGGTCGCGGTGGCTACACCTTC. Encoded protein: CASTRVQGRGGYTF. The V and J genes are TRBV6-5 and TRBJ1-2, with D maybe TRBD1 (5 bases). V was cut by 7 bases and J by 7 bases, with 19 bases left in between. Germline CDR1 is MNHEY and CDR2 is SVGAGI. The CDR3 consists of 14 residues.

The chain employs TRBV7-9 and TRBJ1-5; 7 bases align to TRBD1. Germline CDR1 and CDR2: SEHNR and FQNEAQ (reference sequence). There are 14 residues in the CDR3. With 5 bases clipped from V and 3 bases from J, the junction kept 4 bases outside the gene matches. CDR3 in DNA: TGTGCCAGCAGCCCAGGGGGTTTCAATCAGCCCCAGCATTTT. Residues: CASSPGGFNQPQHF.

The chain uses TRBV11-2 and TRBJ2-7, with 8 bases that match TRBD1. The ends lost 5 bases at V and 3 bases at J; junction bases unmatched: 3. The CDR3 length is 13 residues. Germline V CDR1 and CDR2: SGHAT, FQNNGV. DNA for the CDR3: TGTGCCAGCAGCCGCGACAGGGGCTACGAGCAGTACTTC. Translation gives CASSRDRGYEQYF.

The J gene is TRBJ2-7, the V gene TRBV5-6, with 7 positions matching TRBD2. Germline V CDR1 and CDR2: SGHDT, YYEEEE. The V and J ends lost 4 bases and 2 bases, in that order; junction bases with no gene match: 9. The CDR3 loop spans 15 amino acids. Written as DNA, the CDR3 is TGTGCCAGCAGCCGGGGGGTCTCCGCTCCCTACGAGCAGTACTTC. Amino acid sequence: CASSRGVSAPYEQYF.

V and J are TRBV6-2 or TRBV6-3 and TRBJ2-3, with 9 positions matching TRBD2. The CDR3 extends over 16 amino acids. After removal of 5 bases from V and 3 bases from J, the junction contained 9 bases not matched to a gene. CDR1 and CDR2 (germline): MNHEY, SVGEGT. The CDR3 is CASSTRERGVTDTQYF. The CDR3 DNA follows: TGTGCCAGCAGTACCCGGGAGCGGGGGGTAACAGATACGCAGTATTTT.

The genes are TRBV19 and TRBJ2-5; D may be TRBD2 (6 bases). This CDR3 is built from 15 residues. The V and J ends lost 1 base and 3 bases respectively, with 12 bases between them. Per germline, CDR1 LNHDA and CDR2 SQIVND (reference sequence). The CDR3 bases are TGTGCCAGTAGTATAGGGGGTTGGGGGGAAGAGACCCAGTACTTC. Translating gives CASSIGGWGEETQYF.

V is TRBV3-1 (or the pseudogene TRBV3-2) and J is TRBJ1-1, with a weak D call TRBD1 (6 bases). The CDR3 is 14 amino acids. Germline CDR1 is LGHDT and CDR2 is YNNKEL (reference sequence). The ends were cut back, 1 base at V and 3 bases at J, with 9 bases in the middle. The CDR3 is CASSQGGGDTEAFF. CDR3 bases: TGTGCCAGCAGCCAAGGAGGGGGGGACACTGAAGCTTTCTTT.

The chain carries TRBV19 and TRBJ1-6, with TRBD1 matching 7 bases. V gave up 3 bases and J gave up 6 bases; unmatched junction bases: 11. The CDR3 consists of 17 residues. Germline CDR1 LNHDA, CDR2 SQIVND (reference sequence). The DNA of the CDR3 is TGTGCCAGTAGTATTGTCGACAGGGTGTTTTTTAATTCACCCCTCCACTTT. Protein: CASSIVDRVFFNSPLHF. Looking up the rest from reference TRBV19 and TRBJ1-6 gives the full variable domain: DGGITQSPKYLFRKEGQNVTLSCEQNLNHDAMYWYRQDPGQGLRLIYYSQIVNDFQKGDIAEGYSVSREKKESFPLTVTSAQKNPTAFYLCASSIVDRVFFNSPLHFGNGTRLTVT.

The chain uses TRBV7-2 and TRBJ1-6, with 10 bases that match TRBD1. Trimming took 4 bases from V and 8 from J; bases not matched to a gene: 5. CDR3 size: 15 residues. CDR1 SGHTA and CDR2 FQGNSA come from the germline V gene. This CDR3 reads CASSWGQGFYSPLHF. DNA for the CDR3: TGTGCCAGCAGCTGGGGACAGGGGTTCTATTCACCCCTCCACTTT.

The rearrangement uses TRBV9 and TRBJ2-7, with D maybe TRBD1 (5 bases). CDR3 length equals 14 residues. The germline gives CDR1 SGDLS, CDR2 YYNGEE. The V end was cut by 4 bases, the J end by 4 bases, with 15 bases between. This CDR3 is CASSSTVLDYEQYF. The CDR3 nucleotides read TGTGCCAGCAGCTCGACAGTACTGGATTACGAGCAGTACTTC. The full variable domain, rest sourced from reference TRBV9 and TRBJ2-7, is DSGVTQTPKHLITATGQRVTLRCSPRSGDLSVYWYQQSLDQGLQFLIQYYNGEERAKGNILERFSAQQFPDLHSELNLSSLELGDSALYFCASSSTVLDYEQYFGPGTRLTVT.

The V gene is TRBV12-3 or TRBV12-4, the J gene TRBJ1-2, with D unclear. The CDR3 length is 13 residues. The V gene lost 1 base and the J gene lost 6 bases, with 9 bases spanning the gap. The CDR3 region is CASSLGGEDGYTF. The DNA for the CDR3 is TGTGCCAGCAGTTTAGGGGGAGAGGATGGCTACACCTTC.